The next 12 T cell receptor beta chains were all read from a single sample in a study of regulatory T cells in long-lasting Graves disease. Sample time point: newly diagnosed GD, antithyroid drugs for less than 3 months. From PBMCs, RNA was extracted and then used to make the TCR library. Construction of TCR beta libraries relied on iRepertoire HTBI primers and on Arm-PCR targeting CDR3 regions. One entry per CDR3 protein results from TCRdb running MiXCR on the multiplex PCR reads. In the table there are some 350,000 distinct CDR3 sequences, 15% to 20% of which are singletons. The same sample was also used in a study of T cells in Graves' hyperthyroidism and ophthalmopathy.

The specimen was peripheral blood mononuclear cells (PBMCs), collected at new diagnosis, from a patient treated with antithyroid drugs. These TCRs come from a woman between 18 and 30 years old with Graves disease.

This clonotype was counted a few times. This chain links TRBV5-5 with TRBJ1-4, with D tentatively TRBD1 (5 bases). The germline gives CDR1 SGHKS, CDR2 YYEKEE (reference sequence). This CDR3 is built from 12 residues. V dropped 6 bases and J dropped 10 bases, with 13 bases sitting between them. The CDR3 DNA is TGTGCCAGCACCACCCCCGGGGGAAAACTGTTTTTT. Protein product: CASTTPGGKLFF.

V and J are TRBV4-1 and TRBJ2-1; D remains ambiguous. The V end was cut by 2 bases, the J end by 4 bases, with 6 bases between. This CDR3 is 13 amino acids long. Germline V gives CDR1 MGHRA, CDR2 YSYEKL. For the CDR3, the DNA is TGCGCCAGCAGCCAAACACAGTACAATGAGCAGTTCTTC. It specifies CASSQTQYNEQFF.

The DNA for the CDR3 is TGTGCCAGCAGCCTCAGGGGAACAGGAGTTCGTTACAATGAGCAGTTCTTC. This gives the protein CASSLRGTGVRYNEQFF. The chain carries TRBV6-1 and TRBJ2-1; D possibly corresponds to TRBD1 (6 bases). This CDR3 region has 17 residues. The V gene lost 6 bases and the J gene lost 4 bases, with 22 bases spanning the gap. The germline V gene has CDR1 MNHNS and CDR2 SASEGT.

The rearrangement uses TRBV12-3 or TRBV12-4 and TRBJ1-3; 7 bases match TRBD1. V lost 6 bases and J lost 3; bases outside the gene matches: 8. The CDR3 is 15 residues long. The CDR3 DNA is TGTGCCAGCAGCCGTAGACAGGGCGGTGGAAACACCATATATTTT. Its translation is CASSRRQGGGNTIYF.

This clonotype was seen many times. The gene calls are TRBV11-3 and TRBJ2-3, with D unresolved. The CDR3 covers 13 residues. The V and J ends lost 0 bases and 5 bases respectively, with 6 bases between them. Germline CDR1 SGHNT, CDR2 YENEEA. The CDR3 loop reads CASSLDHGDTQYF. The CDR3 bases are TGTGCCAGCAGCTTAGATCATGGAGATACGCAGTATTTT.

This clonotype was recorded a few times. The junction shows a germline mismatch at one end, possibly a read error. The chain joins TRBV3-1 to TRBJ2-7; TRBD2 aligns across 8 bases. Germline CDR1 and CDR2: LGHDT and YNNKEL (reference sequence). The CDR3 has 14 amino acids. The CDR3 region is CAGSPGLGTYEQYF. CDR3 DNA sequence: TGTGCCGGCAGCCCGGGACTAGGGACCTACGAGCAGTACTTC.

The J gene is TRBJ2-3, the V gene TRBV7-3; TRBD2 agrees at 7 bases. Germline V gene lookup returns CDR1 SGHTA and CDR2 FQGTGA. This CDR3 region has 13 residues. V lost 4 bases and J lost 5; bases outside the gene matches: 3. The CDR3, as DNA: TGTGCCAGCAGCTGGGGACTAAAAGATACGCAGTATTTT. Encoded protein: CASSWGLKDTQYF.

At least ten counts were recorded for this clonotype. The chain recombines TRBV7-6 with TRBJ2-6, with TRBD1 as a possible D gene (7 bases). Per the germline V gene, CDR1 is SGHVS and CDR2 is FNYEAQ. The CDR3 spans 18 residues. V was clipped by 1 base and J by 1 base, with 14 bases between them. The CDR3 DNA is TGTGCCAGCAGCTTAGTTTCAGGGGGGCCTTCTGGGGCCAACGTCCTGACTTTC. This encodes CASSLVSGGPSGANVLTF. Drawing the rest from reference TRBV7-6 and TRBJ2-6, the complete variable domain is GAGVSQSPRYKVTKRGQDVALRCDPISGHVSLYWYRQALGQGPEFLTYFNYEAQQDKSGLPNDRFSAERPEGSISTLTIQRTEQRDSAMYRCASSLVSGGPSGANVLTFGAGSRLTVL.

This clonotype was picked up many times. J is TRBJ2-7 and V is TRBV12-3 or TRBV12-4; 7 bases are shared with TRBD2. The CDR3 spans 13 residues. J was trimmed by 6 bases and V by 1 base; bases with no gene match: 3. CDR3 nucleotides: TGTGCCAGCAGTTTAGGCGGGAGAAGCGAGCAGTACTTC. Encoded protein: CASSLGGRSEQYF.

On this clonotype: Mismatch with germline at one junction end may stem from a read error. The chain uses TRBV6-2 or TRBV6-3 and TRBJ1-1; tentatively, D is TRBD1 (6 bases). The CDR3 covers 17 residues. From germline, CDR1 is MNHEY and CDR2 SVGEGT. CDR3 residues: CASSYSHRTDWNTETFF. CDR3 bases: TGTGCCAGCAGTTACTCCCACCGGACAGATTGGAACACTGAAACTTTCTTT.

The chain has TRBV3-1 and TRBJ1-4, with 7 bases lining up with TRBD1. CDR3 length equals 14 residues. V dropped 5 bases and J dropped 9; count of bases not matched to a gene: 9. Germline V CDR1 and CDR2: LGHDT, YNNKEL (reference sequence). CDR3 coding DNA: TGTGCCAGCAGCAAACTGACAGGGACTAAAAAACTGTTTTTT. It yields the protein CASSKLTGTKKLFF.

This clonotype was detected many times. The chain is built from TRBV20-1 and TRBJ2-5, with TRBD1 identical over 7 bases. The V gene end was trimmed by 3 bases and the J gene end by 4 bases; junction bases not matched to a gene: 5. CDR1 DFQATT and CDR2 SNEGSKA come from the germline V gene (reference sequence). The CDR3 consists of 13 residues. This CDR3 is CSARLTGRETQYF. CDR3 sequence (DNA): TGCAGTGCTAGGCTGACAGGGCGAGAGACCCAGTACTTC.